This record covers a single T cell receptor beta chain. Donors were healthy Caucasian individuals from Russia aged roughly 6 to 90. Then a second PCR, running roughly 7 to 11 cycles, was carried out with a sample-barcoded 5' primer and a J-beta primer mix. Tagging of each cDNA molecule was performed by a template-switch adaptor with 12 random nucleotides. In TCRdb, the 5' RACE reads were re-called with MiXCR into one record per CDR3 protein. The table lists roughly 410,000 distinct CDR3 sequences, 52% of them singletons. The data are from a study of blood T cells in healthy people across ages. Germline assignment: CDR1 SGHRS and CDR2 YFSETQ. V lost 4 bases to trimming and J lost 8 bases, with 24 bases between them. This CDR3 has 17 amino acids.

V gene TRBV5-1 combines with J gene TRBJ1-4; TRBD1 is a possible D gene (6 bases). The specimen sequenced was blood. The TCR sequence derives from a man aged 55 to 70 in good health. The CDR3 DNA is TGCGCCAGCAGCCCGGACAGTTCTGTCCAGGGTGTGGAAAAACTGTTTTTT. It codes for CASSPDSSVQGVEKLFF.